This entry lists 5 T cell receptor beta chains sequenced from one sample in a study of technical replicates of blood from several donors. Data came from immunoSEQ multiplex PCR; TCRdb stores just in-frame clones and leaves some out. The table lists about 75,000 clones, approximately 96% of them singletons, with approximately 0.18% in the top ten. The sequenced sample was T cells isolated from PBMCs. The receptors were sampled from a human donor in good health.

The V gene is TRBV11-2, the J gene TRBJ2-1; 13 nucleotides match TRBD2. CDR3 length: 15 residues. Per germline, CDR1 SGHAT and CDR2 FQNNGV. V lost 3 bases and J lost 10; bases outside the gene matches: 6. Here the CDR3 reads CASSLGLAGYGEQFF. In DNA form, the CDR3 reads TGTGCCAGCAGCTTGGGACTAGCGGGGTATGGGGAGCAGTTCTTC.

The genes are TRBV6-5 and TRBJ1-2, with a tentative D call TRBD1 (6 bases). In germline, CDR1 is MNHEY, CDR2 SVGAGI. The length of the CDR3 is 15 residues. The V gene lost 1 base and the J gene lost 2 bases, with 11 bases spanning the gap. Here the CDR3 reads CASSYLRGANYGYTF. The CDR3 nucleotides are TGTGCCAGCAGTTACTTGCGGGGGGCGAACTATGGCTACACCTTC.

The V call is TRBV28, the J call TRBJ1-5, with D possibly TRBD1 on 6 matching bases. The V end was cut by 4 bases, the J end by 3 bases, with 10 bases between. CDR1 MDHEN and CDR2 SYDVKM come from the germline V gene. CDR3 length: 14 amino acids. DNA for the CDR3: TGTGCCAGCAGTTCGCGGACAGTCAATCAGCCCCAGCATTTT. Translating it yields CASSSRTVNQPQHF.

This chain uses TRBV6-5 with TRBJ2-1; 8 bases are a match to TRBD2. V lost 0 bases, J lost 6 bases, and 4 bases stayed unmatched. This CDR3 has 15 amino acids. In germline, CDR1 is MNHEY, CDR2 SVGAGI. The CDR3 region is CASSYSPGGVNEQFF. The CDR3 nucleotides are TGTGCCAGCAGTTACTCCCCCGGGGGGGTCAATGAGCAGTTCTTC.

The CDR3, as DNA: TGTGCCAGCAGGACCAGGACAGGCTATATTGAAAAACTGTTTTTT. It translates to CASRTRTGYIEKLFF. The V call is TRBV28, the J call TRBJ1-4; 7 positions agree with TRBD1. The ends lost 6 bases at V and 7 bases at J; junction bases unmatched: 11. This CDR3 is 15 amino acids long. CDR1 and CDR2 (germline): MDHEN, SYDVKM. Supplemented by reference TRBV28 and TRBJ1-4, the full variable domain reads DVKVTQSSRYLVKRTGEKVFLECVQDMDHENMFWYRQDPGLGLRLIYFSYDVKMKEKGDIPEGYSVSREKKERFSLILESASTNQTSMYLCASRTRTGYIEKLFFGSGTQLSVL.